The 31 T cell receptor beta chains below were found in one sample sequenced in a study of beta chain features in type 1 diabetes. TCRB transcripts that were expressed got sequenced, as all of the isolated RNA had been reverse transcribed. Assay used: immunoSEQ multiplex PCR; TCRdb lists only in-frame clones, some missing. The sample lists 150,000 or so clones; nearly 50% were seen once. The sequenced sample was Tregs from blood. These receptor sequences come from a man younger than 35 in good health.

This clone was seen a few times. The genes are TRBV28 and TRBJ2-2; 8 bases are a match to TRBD1. This CDR3 has 13 residues. V shed 7 bases and J 6 bases; nucleotides not matched to a gene: 4. Germline V gene data show CDR1 as MDHEN and CDR2 as SYDVKM. The DNA of the CDR3 is TGTGCCAGCATTCAGGACAGGGCCGGGGAGCTGTTTTTT. Translation gives CASIQDRAGELFF.

This clone was detected only a few times. V is TRBV7-9 and J is TRBJ2-1; the match to TRBD2 covers 9 bases. The trim removed 2 bases at V and 10 bases at J, leaving 6 bases unmatched. Germline lookup yields CDR1 SEHNR and CDR2 FQNEAQ (reference sequence). CDR3 size: 14 residues. In DNA form, the CDR3 reads TGTGCCAGCAGCTTAAGTAGCGGGAGTTTCGAGCAGTTCTTC. This encodes CASSLSSGSFEQFF.

This clone has a handful of counts. CDR3 in amino acids: CAISGLARNTGELFF. The CDR3 DNA reads TGTGCCATCAGTGGACTAGCGCGGAACACCGGGGAGCTGTTTTTT. This chain uses TRBV10-3 with TRBJ2-2, with 8 bases aligning to TRBD2. In germline, CDR1 is ENHRY, CDR2 SYGVKD. With 4 bases clipped from V and 1 base from J, the junction kept 2 bases outside the gene matches. The CDR3 contains 15 residues.

The chain recombines TRBV19 with TRBJ2-1, with TRBD2 as a possible D gene (5 bases). The length of the CDR3 is 15 residues. V was shortened by 0 bases and J by 7 bases, with 13 bases between the two germline ends. Germline CDR1 LNHDA, CDR2 SQIVND (reference sequence). In DNA form, the CDR3 reads TGTGCCAGTAGTATAGAATTCGGACTGGGAAATGAGCAGTTCTTC. It specifies CASSIEFGLGNEQFF.

This clone was counted a few times. The chain is built from TRBV6-1 and TRBJ2-7; D unresolved. Germline CDR1 and CDR2: MNHNS and SASEGT. Deletions cut 5 bases from V and 3 bases from J, with 5 bases between. The CDR3 is 11 amino acids. The CDR3 DNA follows: TGTGCCAGCAGTAACATCTACGAGCAGTACTTC. This encodes CASSNIYEQYF.

This clone has a handful of counts. The chain is built from TRBV30 and TRBJ2-3; 12 bases map to TRBD2. The CDR3 runs 15 residues. CDR1 and CDR2 (germline): GTSNPN, SVGIG (reference sequence). With V trimmed by 3 bases and J by 3 bases, 4 bases remained unmatched. CDR3 in amino acids: CAWRSGTSGTDTQYF. DNA for the CDR3: TGTGCCTGGAGAAGCGGGACTAGCGGGACAGATACGCAGTATTTT.

The chain links TRBV5-4 to TRBJ1-5, with D unclear. Germline lookup yields CDR1 SGHNT and CDR2 YYREEE (reference sequence). The CDR3 loop spans 15 amino acids. V lost 0 bases, J lost 3 bases, and 10 bases lay in between. CDR3 nucleotide sequence: TGTGCCAGCAGCTTGGACGGACTAGACAATCAGCCCCAGCATTTT. Its translation: CASSLDGLDNQPQHF.

In its sample, this clone was seen once. The V gene is TRBV28, the J gene TRBJ2-7; 10 bases are shared with TRBD1. The CDR3 extends over 14 amino acids. V lost 3 bases to trimming and J lost 3 bases; unmatched junction nucleotides: 2. Germline assignment: CDR1 MDHEN and CDR2 SYDVKM. This chain's CDR3 is CASSLGDRGYEQYF. The CDR3 DNA reads as TGTGCCAGCAGTTTGGGGGACAGGGGCTACGAGCAGTACTTC.

For this clone: This specimen includes other DNA sequences encoding the same CDR3. The chain recombines TRBV7-2 with TRBJ2-7; 10 bases map to TRBD1. Germline V gene sequence: CDR1 SGHTA, CDR2 FQGNSA. This CDR3 has 15 residues. V lost 5 bases and J lost 2; bases outside the gene matches: 6. The CDR3 sequence: CASSIGTGVPYEQYF. CDR3 coding DNA: TGTGCCAGCAGCATCGGGACAGGGGTGCCCTACGAGCAGTACTTC. Combining the CDR3 with reference TRBV7-2 and TRBJ2-7 gives the whole variable domain GAGVSQSPSNKVTEKGKDVELRCDPISGHTALYWYRQSLGQGLEFLIYFQGNSAPDKSGLPSDRFSAERTGGSVSTLTIQRTQQEDSAVYLCASSIGTGVPYEQYFGPGTRLTVT.

This clone appeared once. The V call is TRBV7-3, the J call TRBJ2-7; the D gene is possibly TRBD2 (5 bases). Germline V gene sequence: CDR1 SGHTA, CDR2 FQGTGA. The CDR3 runs to 14 residues. V was shortened by 5 bases and J by 7 bases, with 18 bases between the two germline ends. This chain's CDR3 is CASSAGRYGGEQYF. Written as DNA, the CDR3 is TGTGCCAGCAGCGCTGGCCGATACGGCGGGGAGCAGTACTTC. Full variable domain (missing parts from reference TRBV7-3 and TRBJ2-7): GAGVSQTPSNKVTEKGKYVELRCDPISGHTALYWYRQSLGQGPEFLIYFQGTGAADDSGLPNDRFFAVRPEGSVSTLKIQRTERGDSAVYLCASSAGRYGGEQYFGPGTRLTVT.

V usage is TRBV7-9 and J usage is TRBJ2-5; possible D gene TRBD2, 5 bases. V lost 3 bases, J lost 5 bases, and 10 bases lay in between. Germline CDR1 SEHNR, CDR2 FQNEAQ (reference sequence). The CDR3 has 13 amino acids. CDR3 loop: CASSFNQRETQYF. In DNA form, the CDR3 reads TGTGCCAGCAGCTTCAACCAGCGGGAGACCCAGTACTTC. The whole variable domain, filled in from reference TRBV7-9 and TRBJ2-5, reads DTGVSQNPRHKITKRGQNVTFRCDPISEHNRLYWYRQTLGQGPEFLTYFQNEAQLEKSRLLSDRFSAERPKGSFSTLEIQRTEQGDSAMYLCASSFNQRETQYFGPGTRLLVL.

In nucleotides, the CDR3 is TGCAGTGCTGAGGGCTCCTACGAGCAGTACTTC. Amino acid sequence: CSAEGSYEQYF. The chain has TRBV20-1 and TRBJ2-7; TRBD2 might be the D (5 bases). Germline assignment: CDR1 DFQATT and CDR2 SNEGSKA (reference sequence). The CDR3 sequence is 11 residues long. V was cut by 5 bases and J by 0 bases, with 5 bases left in between.

The chain recombines TRBV4-2 with TRBJ1-5, with 9 bases aligning to TRBD1. This CDR3 contains 16 residues. The germline gives CDR1 LGHNA, CDR2 YNFKEQ. V gave up 0 bases and J gave up 9 bases; unmatched junction bases: 9. The CDR3 region is CASSQDFRQGVWPQHF. The CDR3 DNA reads TGTGCCAGCAGCCAAGATTTTAGACAGGGGGTTTGGCCCCAGCATTTT.

This clone was seen more than once but under ten times. J is TRBJ2-7 and V is TRBV7-2, with 12 positions matching TRBD2. CDR3 length equals 13 residues. The V gene's germline CDR1 is SGHTA and CDR2 FQGNSA. V shed 6 bases and J 3 bases; nucleotides not matched to a gene: 0. CDR3 sequence (DNA): TGTGCCAGCAGACTAGCGGGGGGCTACGAGCAGTACTTC. This translates into CASRLAGGYEQYF.

The chain joins TRBV19 to TRBJ2-7; D might be TRBD1 (5 bases). This CDR3 is 16 amino acids long. Germline lookup yields CDR1 LNHDA and CDR2 SQIVND (reference sequence). The ends were cut back, 5 bases at V and 1 base at J, with 18 bases in the middle. Here the CDR3 DNA reads TGTGCCAGTAGTGCCCCACGAAGGGGTGGTTCCTACGAGCAGTACTTC. Protein sequence: CASSAPRRGGSYEQYF.

J is TRBJ1-2 and V is TRBV5-6; no definite D call. The CDR3 runs 15 residues. Germline V gives CDR1 SGHDT, CDR2 YYEEEE. The V gene lost 0 bases and the J gene lost 4 bases, with 13 bases spanning the gap. The CDR3 sequence: CASSLAMIRGYGYTF. The CDR3 region has the DNA TGTGCCAGCAGCTTGGCCATGATCAGAGGCTATGGCTACACCTTC.

The V and J genes are TRBV5-1 and TRBJ1-2; 7 bases are shared with TRBD1. The germline CDR1 and CDR2 sequences are SGHRS and YFSETQ. CDR3 length: 15 amino acids. V trimming: 4 bases; J trimming: 2 bases; junction bases outside the gene matches: 8. The CDR3 DNA is TGCGCCAGCAGCCTGGGCCCAGGGGGGAACTATGGCTACACCTTC. It encodes CASSLGPGGNYGYTF.

The CDR3: CAWASLRDRGTYEQYF. The CDR3 DNA reads TGTGCCTGGGCCTCCTTACGGGACAGGGGAACCTACGAGCAGTACTTC. The genes are TRBV30 and TRBJ2-7; 10 positions match TRBD1. The germline CDR1 and CDR2 sequences are GTSNPN and SVGIG (reference sequence). The V segment lost 5 bases and the J segment 2 bases; nucleotides outside the gene matches: 12. The CDR3 contains 16 residues.

The chain joins TRBV25-1 to TRBJ2-5; tentatively, D is TRBD1 (6 bases). V lost 1 base and J 5 bases, leaving 11 bases between the germline ends. CDR3 length equals 14 residues. Germline lookup yields CDR1 MGHDK and CDR2 SYGVNS. CDR3 nucleotides: TGTGCCAGCAGTGAATTGGTGGGACATGAGACCCAGTACTTC. Translation gives CASSELVGHETQYF.

This clone was seen only once. V and J are TRBV10-3 and TRBJ2-1; D gene unclear. Trimming stripped 10 bases from V and 2 bases from J, with 9 bases between. Germline V gene data show CDR1 as ENHRY and CDR2 as SYGVKD. The length of the CDR3 is 12 residues. This CDR3 is CATGQTYNEQFF. CDR3 nucleotides: TGTGCCACAGGCCAAACCTACAATGAGCAGTTCTTC.

This clone was seen more than once but under ten times. The chain links TRBV30 to TRBJ1-4, with D hard to call. The V gene's germline CDR1 is GTSNPN and CDR2 SVGIG (reference sequence). The CDR3 sequence is 12 residues long. The V gene lost 4 bases and the J gene lost 5 bases, with 8 bases spanning the gap. The CDR3 reads CAWNSRNEKLFF. The CDR3 DNA sequence: TGTGCCTGGAACAGTCGAAATGAAAAACTGTTTTTT. Full variable domain (missing parts from reference TRBV30 and TRBJ1-4): SQTIHQWPATLVQPVGSPLSLECTVEGTSNPNLYWYRQAAGRGLQLLFYSVGIGQISSEVPQNLSASRPQDRQFILSSKKLLLSDSGFYLCAWNSRNEKLFFGSGTQLSVL.

This clone was observed a handful of times. V and J are TRBV7-2 and TRBJ1-5; 7 nucleotides match TRBD1. Germline V gene lookup returns CDR1 SGHTA and CDR2 FQGNSA. There are 14 residues in the CDR3. Unmatched junction bases numbered 5, after V lost 2 bases and J lost 7 bases. The CDR3, as DNA: TGTGCCAGCAGCTTAAGGTCACAGGGGCAGCCCCAGCATTTT. Amino acid sequence: CASSLRSQGQPQHF.

There are a few counts of this clone. The gene calls are TRBV7-2 and TRBJ1-6; no reliable D call. Germline V gene data show CDR1 as SGHTA and CDR2 as FQGNSA. The CDR3 is 16 residues long. V lost 4 bases to trimming and J lost 6 bases, with 16 bases between them. CDR3 nucleotide sequence: TGTGCCAGCAGCTCCTTCGACGGGATGATTAATTCACCCCTCCACTTT. Amino acids: CASSSFDGMINSPLHF.

CDR3 region: CASSLFGSQETQYF. CDR3 DNA: TGTGCCAGCAGCTTATTCGGGAGCCAAGAGACCCAGTACTTC. V gene TRBV7-3 combines with J gene TRBJ2-5, with a possible D match to TRBD2 (6 bases). Germline V gene sequence: CDR1 SGHTA, CDR2 FQGTGA. Trimming pared 2 bases from V and 1 base from J, leaving 8 bases between. There are 14 residues in the CDR3.

The J gene is TRBJ1-1, the V gene TRBV5-6; D gene uncertain. This CDR3 spans 12 amino acids. The V gene's germline CDR1 is SGHDT and CDR2 YYEEEE. Trimming took 2 bases from V and 5 from J, leaving 7 bases between them. The CDR3 reads CASSFGSTEAFF. CDR3 bases: TGTGCCAGCAGCTTCGGGTCGACTGAAGCTTTCTTT. Supplemented by reference TRBV5-6 and TRBJ1-1, the full variable domain reads DAGVTQSPTHLIKTRGQQVTLRCSPKSGHDTVSWYQQALGQGPQFIFQYYEEEERQRGNFPDRFSGHQFPNYSSELNVNALLLGDSALYLCASSFGSTEAFFGQGTRLTVV.

This clone was counted a few times. The genes are TRBV7-9 and TRBJ2-2; TRBD2 matches 9 bases. V shed 3 bases, J shed 6 bases, and the junction held 5 bases outside the gene matches. Germline CDR1 and CDR2: SEHNR and FQNEAQ (reference sequence). The CDR3 is 15 residues long. The CDR3 DNA sequence: TGTGCCAGCAGCTTGCGACTAGCGGCATCCGGGGAGCTGTTTTTT. Translated: CASSLRLAASGELFF.

This chain uses TRBV7-9 with TRBJ1-2; TRBD1 agrees at 7 bases. Trimming cost V 4 bases and J 6 bases; bases outside gene matches: 11. The CDR3 has 15 residues. Germline-derived CDR1 and CDR2 are SEHNR and FQNEAQ (reference sequence). The CDR3 loop is CASSSIADRANGYTF. The DNA of the CDR3 is TGTGCCAGCAGCTCAATCGCCGACAGGGCTAATGGCTACACCTTC.

The chain recombines TRBV5-1 with TRBJ1-5; D is perhaps TRBD1 (5 bases). This CDR3 comprises 15 residues. V was clipped by 0 bases and J by 5 bases, with 12 bases between them. Per the germline V gene, CDR1 is SGHRS and CDR2 is YFSETQ. The CDR3 coding sequence is TGCGCCAGCAGCTTGGAGGGAAGGGGTTATCAGCCCCAGCATTTT. Translation: CASSLEGRGYQPQHF. The whole variable domain, remainder taken from reference TRBV5-1 and TRBJ1-5, is KAGVTQTPRYLIKTRGQQVTLSCSPISGHRSVSWYQQTPGQGLQFLFEYFSETQRNKGNFPGRFSGRQFSNSRSEMNVSTLELGDSALYLCASSLEGRGYQPQHFGDGTRLSIL.

The CDR3 sequence: CASSDKPGGINEQFF. CDR3 sequence (DNA): TGCGCCAGCAGTGACAAGCCGGGGGGAATCAATGAGCAGTTCTTC. The chain employs TRBV10-2 and TRBJ2-1; the match to TRBD2 covers 7 bases. Per germline, CDR1 WSHSY and CDR2 SAAADI. There are 15 residues in the CDR3. The V and J ends lost 3 bases and 6 bases, in that order; junction bases with no gene match: 8.

This clone appeared a few times. This chain joins TRBV7-2 and TRBJ2-5; 7 nucleotides match TRBD2. CDR3 length equals 14 residues. CDR1 is SGHTA, CDR2 FQGNSA, per germline. V was pared by 3 bases and J by 11 bases, with 12 bases of the junction left unmatched. The DNA of the CDR3 is TGTGCCAGCAGCTTCACTACGGGGGGTAAAGAGCAGTACTTC. The encoded protein is CASSFTTGGKEQYF.

This clone was seen a handful of times. The DNA for the CDR3 is TGTGCCAGTAGTGGTCTAGCGGGGGGTACCGGGGAGCTGTTTTTT. Protein sequence: CASSGLAGGTGELFF. The chain joins TRBV19 to TRBJ2-2; 11 nucleotides line up with TRBD2. V lost 5 bases and J lost 5; bases outside the gene matches: 4. This CDR3 region has 15 residues. Germline CDR1 and CDR2: LNHDA and SQIVND (reference sequence). Full variable domain (missing parts from reference TRBV19 and TRBJ2-2): DGGITQSPKYLFRKEGQNVTLSCEQNLNHDAMYWYRQDPGQGLRLIYYSQIVNDFQKGDIAEGYSVSREKKESFPLTVTSAQKNPTAFYLCASSGLAGGTGELFFGEGSRLTVL.